This note documents a single TCR beta chain sequence. The CDR3 runs 15 residues. V dropped 10 bases and J dropped 4; count of bases not matched to a gene: 8. Germline CDR1 reads ENHRY; CDR2 reads SYGVKD. This record comes from a study of blood T cell repertoires in COVID-19. Across the study: The study drew acute and convalescent COVID-19 samples from the United States, Italy and Spain. T cells, B-cell-depleted T cells, or PBMCs supplied cDNA or gDNA.

Assay: immunoSEQ multiplex PCR; the TCRdb copy retains only in-frame clones and omits some. The table shows under 200,000 clones, with approximately 90% occurring only once. The genes are TRBV10-3 and TRBJ2-5; 14 nucleotides agree with TRBD2. This TCR was sampled from a woman in her 70s with COVID-19, enrolled during active disease. The specimen sequenced was peripheral blood. The CDR3 here is CATGLAGAPGETQYF. The CDR3 DNA reads as TGTGCCACGGGACTAGCGGGGGCCCCGGGAGAGACCCAGTACTTC.